This TCR beta chain was profiled in a study of blood T cell repertoires in COVID-19. On the study more broadly: PBMCs, B-cell-depleted T cells, or T cells provided the cDNA or gDNA that made up the material.

CDR3 length: 13 residues. Between the trimmed V and J ends, which lost 3 bases and 7 bases, there was a span of 9 bases. The V gene's germline CDR1 is MNHEY and CDR2 SMNVEV (reference sequence). Sequencing was performed with immunoSEQ multiplex PCR; in TCRdb, only in-frame clones are kept and a portion is missing. This table holds about 140,000 clones, around 80% found once. The cohort comprised adults aged about 18 to 90 years residing in approximately 22 US areas. Participants reported their clinical history, and cohort assignment relied on those reports. Within 2 weeks before study entry, exposed participants met a COVID-19 case.

V and J are TRBV27 and TRBJ2-2; tentative D call: TRBD1 (6 bases). The sequenced sample consisted of PBMCs or T cells enriched from blood (not recorded which). The TCR comes from an older man who had been exposed to COVID-19. The CDR3 reads CASSFQGYGELFF. The CDR3 DNA follows: TGTGCCAGCAGTTTTCAGGGGTACGGGGAGCTGTTTTTT.